The next 31 T cell receptor beta chains were all read from a single sample in a study of blood T cell repertoires in COVID-19. Profiling relied on immunoSEQ multiplex PCR, and the TCRdb table lists in-frame clones only, not all of them. The sample has 150,000 to 200,000 clones, about 88% seen once. The sequencing sample was made of peripheral blood. The receptor set was obtained from a woman aged 50 to 65 with COVID-19, enrolled during active disease.

The chain is built from TRBV5-1 and TRBJ1-2, with D unclear. CDR1 is SGHRS, CDR2 YFSETQ, per germline. CDR3 length: 15 residues. V lost 4 bases and J lost 0, with 13 bases in between. The CDR3 is CASSPDTATNYGYTF. Written as DNA, the CDR3 is TGCGCCAGCAGCCCCGACACAGCTACTAACTATGGCTACACCTTC.

CDR3 sequence reads: CASSSITSGGRDTQYF. The CDR3 DNA sequence: TGCGCCAGCAGCTCGATTACTAGCGGGGGAAGAGATACGCAGTATTTT. J is TRBJ2-3 and V is TRBV5-1; 11 nucleotides agree with TRBD2. This CDR3 is built from 16 residues. V lost 3 bases and J lost 5; bases outside the gene matches: 8. Germline CDR1 SGHRS, CDR2 YFSETQ. Drawing the rest from reference TRBV5-1 and TRBJ2-3, the complete variable domain is KAGVTQTPRYLIKTRGQQVTLSCSPISGHRSVSWYQQTPGQGLQFLFEYFSETQRNKGNFPGRFSGRQFSNSRSEMNVSTLELGDSALYLCASSSITSGGRDTQYFGPGTRLTVL.

The V call is TRBV4-1, the J call TRBJ1-6; 8 bases are a match to TRBD1. The CDR3 has 15 residues. The trim removed 0 bases at V and 8 bases at J, leaving 3 bases unmatched. Germline V lookup: CDR1 MGHRA, CDR2 YSYEKL. In DNA form, the CDR3 reads TGCGCCAGCAGCCAAGATGGGACAGGAGATTCACCCCTCCACTTT. Amino acid sequence: CASSQDGTGDSPLHF.

The chain combines TRBV12-3 or TRBV12-4 with TRBJ1-2, with a weak D call TRBD1 (5 bases). V was shortened by 6 bases and J by 8 bases, with 13 bases between the two germline ends. The CDR3 extends over 12 amino acids. CDR3 sequence: CASSKTTVGYTF. CDR3 DNA: TGTGCCAGCAGCAAAACGACAGTCGGCTACACCTTC.

The chain joins TRBV28 to TRBJ2-7, with D tentatively TRBD1 (6 bases). Germline values: CDR1 MDHEN, CDR2 SYDVKM. Between the trimmed V and J ends, which lost 4 bases and 5 bases, there was a span of 12 bases. This CDR3 spans 13 amino acids. This CDR3 is CASSSPDRNEQYF. The CDR3 DNA sequence: TGTGCCAGCAGTTCCCCCGACAGGAACGAGCAGTACTTC.

Concerning this clone itself: At one boundary the junction diverges from the germline segment, which might be a read error. DNA for the CDR3: TGCGCCAGCAGCCACCAGGAGACCCAGTACTTC. It codes for CASSHQETQYF. The rearrangement links TRBV5-1 to TRBJ2-5; D not resolved. The germline V gene encodes CDR1 SGHRS and CDR2 YFSETQ. CDR3 size: 11 residues. Together with reference TRBV5-1 and TRBJ2-5, the CDR3 gives the full variable domain: KAGVTQTPRYLIKTRGQQVTLSCSPISGHRSVSWYQQTPGQGLQFLFEYFSETQRNKGNFPGRFSGRQFSNSRSEMNVSTLELGDSALYLCASSHQETQYFGPGTRLLVL.

The chain employs TRBV30 and TRBJ1-2; D is uncertain. Trimming removed 2 bases from V and 2 bases from J, with 12 bases in between. From germline, CDR1 is GTSNPN and CDR2 SVGIG (reference sequence). The CDR3 has 14 residues. The CDR3 sequence: CAWSLMGGNYGYTF. The CDR3 bases are TGTGCCTGGAGTCTCATGGGAGGGAACTATGGCTACACCTTC.

The genes are TRBV7-8 and TRBJ2-7; D is undetermined. The CDR3 totals 11 residues. Trimming shortened V by 5 bases and J by 3 bases, and 5 bases separated the two germline ends. Per germline, CDR1 SGHVS and CDR2 FQNEAQ. CDR3 sequence (DNA): TGTGCCAGCAGCACCTACTACGAGCAGTACTTC. This codes for CASSTYYEQYF.

This clone was seen more than once but under ten times. The rearrangement uses TRBV14 and TRBJ1-2; D unclear. Trimming took off 0 bases at V and 3 bases at J, with 8 bases between the two ends. Germline CDR1 and CDR2: SGHDN and FVKESK. This CDR3 has 14 amino acids. CDR3: CASSQDGEDYGYTF. CDR3 nucleotides: TGTGCCAGCAGCCAAGACGGGGAGGACTATGGCTACACCTTC.

This clone was recorded only once. The CDR3 DNA is TGCGCCAGCAGTCGGACAGGGGTTAATTCACCCCTCCACTTT. Its translation is CASSRTGVNSPLHF. The chain recombines TRBV10-1 with TRBJ1-6; 9 bases are shared with TRBD1. CDR3 length: 14 residues. Germline V gene sequence: CDR1 WNHNN, CDR2 SYGVQD (reference sequence). With 5 bases clipped from V and 6 bases from J, the junction kept 2 bases outside the gene matches.

This clone turned up a few times. The V call is TRBV28, the J call TRBJ1-1; D not resolved. The V gene's germline CDR1 is MDHEN and CDR2 SYDVKM. Trimming shortened V by 1 base and J by 7 bases, and 7 bases separated the two germline ends. The CDR3 is made up of 12 amino acids. CDR3 amino acids: CASSLYLVEAFF. In DNA, the CDR3 is TGTGCCAGCAGTTTATACCTAGTTGAAGCTTTCTTT.

With regard to this clone: In the same sample, other DNA sequences code for this CDR3. The chain recombines TRBV7-2 with TRBJ2-7; tentatively, D is TRBD1 (6 bases). The germline V gene has CDR1 SGHTA and CDR2 FQGNSA. CDR3 length: 15 amino acids. The germline V and J ends were trimmed by 5 bases and 2 bases, with 16 bases remaining between them. CDR3 sequence (DNA): TGTGCCAGCAGCCCTCAGACAGGTTCGACCTACGAGCAGTACTTC. Translated: CASSPQTGSTYEQYF.

This sequence joins TRBV7-2 and TRBJ2-5; the match to TRBD1 covers 9 bases. The CDR3 runs 17 residues. The junction had 6 bases not matched to a gene; V was cut back by 1 base and J by 0 bases. In germline, CDR1 is SGHTA, CDR2 FQGNSA. In DNA, the CDR3 is TGTGCCAGCAGCTTAGGCACGGGGACAGGGTACCAAGAGACCCAGTACTTC. It encodes CASSLGTGTGYQETQYF. Based on the CDR3 plus reference TRBV7-2 and TRBJ2-5, the full variable domain is GAGVSQSPSNKVTEKGKDVELRCDPISGHTALYWYRQSLGQGLEFLIYFQGNSAPDKSGLPSDRFSAERTGGSVSTLTIQRTQQEDSAVYLCASSLGTGTGYQETQYFGPGTRLLVL.

The CDR3 region has the DNA TGTGCCAGCTCCCAGTCCGCAGGGGGGAACACCGGGGAGCTGTTTTTT. Translating it yields CASSQSAGGNTGELFF. This chain joins TRBV18 and TRBJ2-2; 7 bases match TRBD1. Germline values: CDR1 KGHSH, CDR2 LQKENI. After removal of 6 bases from V and 1 base from J, the junction contained 8 bases not matched to a gene. The CDR3 runs 16 residues.

CDR3 loop: CATSRDPDPRIQPQHF. Here the CDR3 DNA reads TGTGCCACCAGCAGAGATCCCGATCCGAGGATTCAGCCCCAGCATTTT. The genes are TRBV15 and TRBJ1-5; D is ambiguous. Germline V gene lookup returns CDR1 LNHNV and CDR2 YYDKDF (reference sequence). V dropped 0 bases and J dropped 6 bases, with 15 bases sitting between them. The CDR3 runs to 16 residues.

This clone was seen once. The chain joins TRBV28 to TRBJ1-1; a possible D gene is TRBD1 (5 bases). The CDR3 sequence is 13 residues long. Germline V CDR1 and CDR2: MDHEN, SYDVKM. V lost 6 bases, J lost 4 bases, and 12 bases lay in between. The CDR3 DNA sequence: TGTGCCAGCAGCCCTTCAGGGTTCACTGAAGCTTTCTTT. Its translation: CASSPSGFTEAFF.

This clone occurred once. The rearrangement uses TRBV3-1 (or the pseudogene TRBV3-2) and TRBJ2-2; 10 bases map to TRBD2. The CDR3 totals 18 residues. Germline lookup yields CDR1 LGHDT and CDR2 YNNKEL (reference sequence). After removal of 0 bases from V and 6 bases from J, the junction contained 10 bases not matched to a gene. The CDR3 DNA sequence: TGTGCCAGCAGCCAAGATGTCGGAGCGGGGGGGCGAGCCGGGGAGCTGTTTTTT. Translation gives CASSQDVGAGGRAGELFF.

This chain uses TRBV29-1 with TRBJ1-5; possible D gene TRBD1, 5 bases. The CDR3 consists of 13 residues. Trimming stripped 4 bases from V and 7 bases from J, with 14 bases between. Germline CDR1 and CDR2: SQVTM and ANQGSEA. The CDR3, as DNA: TGCAGCGTTGGGGGGGACGGCGGGCAGCCCCAGCATTTT. Translating it yields CSVGGDGGQPQHF.

CDR3 sequence reads: CAWSVIPGPSDGYTF. Written as DNA, the CDR3 is TGTGCCTGGAGTGTAATTCCAGGGCCGAGCGATGGCTACACCTTC. The chain has TRBV30 and TRBJ1-2; tentative D call: TRBD1 (5 bases). The CDR3 has 15 amino acids. V gave up 0 bases and J gave up 6 bases, with 17 bases separating them. CDR1 and CDR2 (germline): GTSNPN, SVGIG (reference sequence). Based on the CDR3 plus reference TRBV30 and TRBJ1-2, the full variable domain is SQTIHQWPATLVQPVGSPLSLECTVEGTSNPNLYWYRQAAGRGLQLLFYSVGIGQISSEVPQNLSASRPQDRQFILSSKKLLLSDSGFYLCAWSVIPGPSDGYTFGSGTRLTVV.

This clone was recorded once. The chain couples TRBV12-3 or TRBV12-4 to TRBJ2-1; tentatively, D is TRBD2 (6 bases). V was pared by 5 bases and J by 15 bases, with 14 bases between. This CDR3 comprises 11 residues. Written as DNA, the CDR3 is TGTGCCAGCAGTGGGGACTGGAGGAGGTTCTTC. Amino acid sequence: CASSGDWRRFF.

This clone was counted a single time. The sample contains more than one DNA sequence encoding this CDR3. The chain joins TRBV30 to TRBJ2-3, with D hard to call. The CDR3 spans 11 residues. V dropped 0 bases and J dropped 9 bases, with 7 bases sitting between them. CDR1 GTSNPN and CDR2 SVGIG come from the germline V gene (reference sequence). The CDR3 DNA sequence: TGTGCCTGGAGTGTACTATTAACGCAGTATTTT. This sequence encodes CAWSVLLTQYF.

This chain joins TRBV9 and TRBJ2-3; D gene ambiguous. Germline lookup yields CDR1 SGDLS and CDR2 YYNGEE. Trimming left V 4 bases short and J 0 bases short, with 9 bases between. The CDR3 is 14 residues long. In DNA form, the CDR3 reads TGTGCCAGCAGCTCCCCCGGTAGCACAGATACGCAGTATTTT. This translates into CASSSPGSTDTQYF.

The CDR3 DNA sequence: TGTGCCAGCAGCTTAGGGGACAGGGATAATGAAAAACTGTTTTTT. It codes for CASSLGDRDNEKLFF. The gene calls are TRBV7-9 and TRBJ1-4, with 9 positions matching TRBD1. The CDR3 totals 15 residues. Trimming cost V 1 base and J 4 bases; bases outside gene matches: 1. The germline gives CDR1 SEHNR, CDR2 FQNEAQ (reference sequence).

The chain couples TRBV30 to TRBJ2-7; 9 bases fit TRBD1. The CDR3 has 12 amino acids. Germline trimming cut 2 bases from V and 7 bases from J; bases unmatched to any gene: 3. Germline CDR1 GTSNPN, CDR2 SVGIG (reference sequence). CDR3 amino acids: CAWSWTGVEQYF. CDR3 DNA: TGTGCCTGGAGTTGGACAGGGGTTGAGCAGTACTTC. Full variable domain (rest looked up from reference TRBV30 and TRBJ2-7): SQTIHQWPATLVQPVGSPLSLECTVEGTSNPNLYWYRQAAGRGLQLLFYSVGIGQISSEVPQNLSASRPQDRQFILSSKKLLLSDSGFYLCAWSWTGVEQYFGPGTRLTVT.

V gene TRBV10-3 combines with J gene TRBJ1-3; 7 nucleotides agree with TRBD1. CDR1 is ENHRY, CDR2 SYGVKD, per germline. The CDR3 loop spans 15 amino acids. After removal of 7 bases from V and 1 base from J, the junction contained 7 bases not matched to a gene. The DNA of the CDR3 is TGTGCCATCACCAAAGACAGGGCGTCTGGAAACACCATATATTTT. It translates to CAITKDRASGNTIYF.

The rearrangement joins TRBV4-2 to TRBJ2-7; 7 nucleotides line up with TRBD2. The junction had 12 bases not matched to a gene; V was cut back by 0 bases and J by 7 bases. The V gene's germline CDR1 is LGHNA and CDR2 YNFKEQ. The CDR3 is 16 residues long. Written as DNA, the CDR3 is TGTGCCAGCAGCCAAGATCCGACGGGGGGAATAGGGGAGCAGTACTTC. Translated, it gives CASSQDPTGGIGEQYF.

The chain couples TRBV6-6 to TRBJ1-4; 9 bases agree with TRBD1. Germline CDR1 and CDR2: MNHNY and SVGAGI (reference sequence). J was trimmed by 5 bases and V by 0 bases; bases with no gene match: 1. The CDR3 contains 15 residues. The CDR3 DNA follows: TGTGCCAGCAGTTACTCCGGGACAGGGAATGAAAAACTGTTTTTT. Encoded protein: CASSYSGTGNEKLFF.

On this clone: The sample carries other DNA sequences with the same CDR3. The genes are TRBV18 and TRBJ2-5; 12 bases map to TRBD2. The CDR3 totals 16 residues. V gave up 3 bases and J gave up 2 bases; unmatched junction bases: 4. Germline CDR1 reads KGHSH; CDR2 reads LQKENI. CDR3 DNA sequence: TGTGCCAGCTCACCGCCAGGACTAGCGGGGCAAGAGACCCAGTACTTC. Protein: CASSPPGLAGQETQYF.

V gene TRBV2 combines with J gene TRBJ2-1; 9 bases match TRBD1. Germline CDR1 SNHLY, CDR2 FYNNEI. This CDR3 is built from 17 residues. V trimming: 6 bases; J trimming: 7 bases; junction bases outside the gene matches: 16. As DNA, the CDR3 is TGTGCCAGCAGGGTTCCGGGACAGGGTCCGACAGGGAATGAGCAGTTCTTC. It translates to CASRVPGQGPTGNEQFF.

The count of this clone is one. This chain joins TRBV6-2 or TRBV6-3 and TRBJ1-2; TRBD1 matches 7 bases. Germline CDR1 reads MNHEY; CDR2 reads SVGEGT. This CDR3 region has 15 residues. With 4 bases clipped from V and 4 bases from J, the junction kept 9 bases outside the gene matches. Here the CDR3 reads CASSSLGQAPYGYTF. CDR3 sequence (DNA): TGTGCCAGCAGTTCCCTCGGACAGGCCCCCTATGGCTACACCTTC.

The chain links TRBV15 to TRBJ2-2, with 12 positions matching TRBD2. Per germline, CDR1 LNHNV and CDR2 YYDKDF (reference sequence). The junction had 4 bases not matched to a gene; V was cut back by 6 bases and J by 5 bases. The CDR3 is 15 residues long. CDR3 DNA sequence: TGTGCCACCAGTCGGACTAGCGGGGTGACCGGGGAGCTGTTTTTT. Translated: CATSRTSGVTGELFF.